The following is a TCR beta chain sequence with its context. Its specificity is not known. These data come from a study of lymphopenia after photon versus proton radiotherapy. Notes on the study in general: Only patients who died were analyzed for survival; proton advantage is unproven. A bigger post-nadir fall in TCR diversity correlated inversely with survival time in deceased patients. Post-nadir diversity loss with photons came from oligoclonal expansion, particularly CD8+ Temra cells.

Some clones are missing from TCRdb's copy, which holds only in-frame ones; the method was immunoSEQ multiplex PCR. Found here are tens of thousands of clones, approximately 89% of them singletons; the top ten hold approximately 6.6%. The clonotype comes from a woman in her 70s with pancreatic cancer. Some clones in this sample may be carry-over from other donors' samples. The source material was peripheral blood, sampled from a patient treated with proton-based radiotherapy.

This CDR3 reads CASSDELAYTDTQYF. CDR3 DNA: TGCGCCAGCAGTGATGAACTAGCCTACACAGATACGCAGTATTTT. The chain is built from TRBV10-1 and TRBJ2-3; a weak D match, TRBD2 (6 bases). Trimming cost V 3 bases and J 2 bases, with 12 bases left between them. CDR1 and CDR2 (germline): WNHNN, SYGVQD (reference sequence). The CDR3 consists of 15 residues.